This is a list of T cell receptor beta chains from one sample in a study of post-analysis software for immune sequencing data. TCRdb ran MiXCR on the PCR reads and lists one entry per CDR3 protein. The data hold hundreds of thousands of distinct CDR3 sequences, with roughly 27% observed a single time. Sequenced: blood. These receptor sequences come from a girl aged 10 to 17 with multiple sclerosis. Each CDR3 is given with its conserved first and last residue. Each record gives: clone size, J gene, D gene, V gene, CDR3 protein. The D gene is left open where the match is weak. Size is omitted from some rows. Given values are once, few, many or a class for expanded clones.

size: -
J: TRBJ2-1
D: TRBD2
V: TRBV29-1
CDR3: CSVDGGLADYNEQFF

size: -
J: -
D: -
V: TRBV19
CDR3: CASSIARRETQYF

size: many
J: TRBJ2-1
D: TRBD1
V: TRBV7-2
CDR3: CASSTDRGTRRPYNEQFF

size: -
J: TRBJ2-1
D: -
V: TRBV5-6
CDR3: CASSLQGDEQFF

size: few
J: TRBJ2-1
D: -
V: TRBV29-1
CDR3: CSVAAAQASGEFF

size: -
J: TRBJ2-1
D: -
V: TRBV9
CDR3: CASSVVGNLNEQFF

size: few
J: TRBJ2-3
D: -
V: TRBV10-2
CDR3: CASSDQPPGRDTQYF

size: -
J: TRBJ2-3
D: -
V: TRBV5-1
CDR3: CASSLDSGTTDTQYF

size: few
J: TRBJ1-4
D: -
V: TRBV4-1
CDR3: CASSQAGSVATNEKLFF

size: -
J: TRBJ2-3
D: -
V: TRBV25-1
CDR3: CASSEGDGTDTQYF

size: -
J: TRBJ2-7
D: TRBD1
V: TRBV20-1
CDR3: CSAPPHTGEQYF

size: -
J: TRBJ2-3
D: TRBD1
V: TRBV7-9
CDR3: CASSLPGTEATDTQYF

size: few
J: TRBJ2-6
D: TRBD2
V: TRBV15
CDR3: CATSSWAGGSGANVLTF

size: many
J: TRBJ2-7
D: -
V: TRBV7-2
CDR3: CASSSKTLANSYEQYF

size: -
J: -
D: TRBD2
V: TRBV28
CDR3: CAGTTTGAGVAEQYF

size: few
J: TRBJ2-1
D: -
V: TRBV5-6
CDR3: CASSTVLNEQFF

size: -
J: TRBJ2-3
D: TRBD1
V: TRBV6-1
CDR3: CASSGQGFTDTQYF

size: -
J: TRBJ2-5
D: -
V: TRBV5-1
CDR3: CASSNEETQYF

size: few
J: TRBJ2-5
D: -
V: TRBV27
CDR3: CASSPTRLPPQETQYF

size: -
J: TRBJ2-1
D: -
V: TRBV28
CDR3: CASRRVSFSEQFF

size: -
J: TRBJ1-2
D: -
V: TRBV6-6
CDR3: CASSSPDKNYGYTF

size: few
J: TRBJ1-6
D: -
V: TRBV10-3
CDR3: CAITDGNSPLHF

size: -
J: TRBJ2-2
D: -
V: TRBV12-3/TRBV12-4
CDR3: CASRLTSEWVNTGELFF

size: -
J: TRBJ2-7
D: -
V: TRBV20-1
CDR3: CSARDVAENYEQYF

size: few
J: TRBJ2-7
D: -
V: TRBV2
CDR3: CASSVGGRRSYEQYF

size: -
J: TRBJ2-1
D: TRBD2
V: TRBV5-4
CDR3: CASSLVAGGPGEQFF

size: -
J: -
D: TRBD2
V: TRBV6-2/TRBV6-3
CDR3: CASRRLADCYEQYF

size: few
J: TRBJ1-2
D: TRBD1
V: TRBV20-1
CDR3: CSASQGDGYTF

size: few
J: TRBJ1-2
D: -
V: TRBV4-3
CDR3: CASSQDREVDYGYTF

size: -
J: TRBJ1-1
D: -
V: TRBV29-1
CDR3: CSVEQGREAFF

size: -
J: TRBJ2-3
D: -
V: TRBV4-3
CDR3: CASSSSEAEDTQYF

size: few
J: TRBJ1-5
D: -
V: TRBV24-1
CDR3: CATSSLGSNQPQHF

size: -
J: TRBJ1-4
D: TRBD1
V: TRBV29-1
CDR3: CSVETGGASEKLFF

size: -
J: TRBJ2-1
D: TRBD2
V: TRBV29-1
CDR3: CSVRGGAVYNEQFF

size: -
J: TRBJ2-7
D: -
V: TRBV4-3
CDR3: CASSQELQSTGEQYF

size: -
J: TRBJ2-7
D: -
V: TRBV7-9
CDR3: CASSFVRDSYEQYF

size: few
J: -
D: -
V: TRBV20-1
CDR3: CSARSRQETQYF

size: few
J: TRBJ2-1
D: -
V: TRBV7-9
CDR3: CASSRRERASYNEQFF

size: -
J: TRBJ1-5
D: -
V: TRBV19
CDR3: CASSTGRGPRQPQHF

size: -
J: TRBJ2-3
D: -
V: TRBV20-1
CDR3: CSARDLSTSTDTQYF

size: -
J: TRBJ2-5
D: TRBD1
V: TRBV6-5
CDR3: CASKRGQVGETQYF

size: -
J: TRBJ2-7
D: -
V: TRBV6-5
CDR3: CASSGGLGKQYF

size: few
J: TRBJ1-1
D: -
V: TRBV6-6
CDR3: CASTQYTEAFF

size: -
J: TRBJ2-7
D: TRBD1
V: TRBV5-1
CDR3: CASTGQGSYEQYF

size: few
J: TRBJ2-1
D: -
V: TRBV20-1
CDR3: CSTVLRGAWNEQFF

size: -
J: TRBJ2-5
D: -
V: TRBV4-2
CDR3: CASSLTDGGGETQYF

size: -
J: TRBJ2-4
D: TRBD2
V: TRBV7-8
CDR3: CTSSLGTSGQAQYF

size: -
J: -
D: -
V: TRBV20-1
CDR3: CSAGSGDYYNEQYF

size: few
J: TRBJ2-2
D: -
V: TRBV25-1
CDR3: CASLDTNTGELFF

size: -
J: -
D: -
V: TRBV14
CDR3: CASSQGPHSEQYF

size: -
J: TRBJ1-1
D: TRBD1
V: TRBV6-5
CDR3: CASSSGQGITEAFF

size: many
J: TRBJ2-5
D: TRBD1
V: TRBV5-4
CDR3: CASAGQGQETQYF

size: few
J: TRBJ2-1
D: -
V: TRBV7-2
CDR3: CASSFRGAWEYQQFF